This TCR beta chain emerged from a study of blood T cell repertoires in COVID-19. As for the study in general: From the United States, Italy and Spain came samples of acute and convalescent COVID-19.

Germline values: CDR1 MDHEN, CDR2 SYDVKM. V was pared by 10 bases and J by 1 base, with 6 bases of the junction left unmatched. The CDR3 loop spans 14 amino acids. In the original processing: Amplification with reference gene primers provided the estimates of nucleated cell counts. Produced via immunoSEQ multiplex PCR; TCRdb's table is partial and in-frame only. The DNA was the basis for D and trimming; V, J and clone size are from that table. The sample includes hundreds of thousands of clones, 88% of them seen just once. Participants were aged roughly 18 to 100 years from some 24 US areas. Cohort placement rested on clinical history that participants reported themselves.

The receptor's source is a woman aged 45-60 years with acute COVID-19. V gene TRBV28 combines with J gene TRBJ2-2; 7 positions agree with TRBD2. Sequencing input: PBMCs or T cells enriched from blood (not recorded which). CDR3 sequence (DNA): TGTGCCATCCCTCGCGGGGGGAACACCGGGGAGCTGTTTTTT. It codes for CAIPRGGNTGELFF.